The 5 T cell receptor beta chains listed next were all sequenced from one sample in a study of cytomegalovirus exposure and HLA in healthy donors. Profiling relied on immunoSEQ multiplex PCR, and the TCRdb table lists in-frame clones only, not all of them. The sample holds over 100,000 clones, about 90% seen once. Material for sequencing was PBMCs. The receptors were sampled from a woman between 18 and 29 years old in good health and CMV-seronegative.

The chain carries TRBV5-1 and TRBJ2-5; D ambiguous. The CDR3 loop spans 13 amino acids. Germline lookup yields CDR1 SGHRS and CDR2 YFSETQ. Trimming took 0 bases from V and 2 from J, leaving 5 bases between them. Written as DNA, the CDR3 is TGCGCCAGCAGCTTGGTTTATCAAGAGACCCAGTACTTC. Its translation: CASSLVYQETQYF.

V is TRBV28 and J is TRBJ2-7, with a possible D match to TRBD1 (6 bases). This CDR3 contains 15 residues. Germline values: CDR1 MDHEN, CDR2 SYDVKM. V was trimmed by 6 bases and J by 5 bases, leaving 20 bases between them. CDR3 amino acids: CASSPYMGAFNEQYF. The CDR3 coding sequence is TGTGCCAGCAGCCCCTATATGGGGGCTTTCAACGAGCAGTACTTC.

The CDR3 nucleotides are TGTGCCAGCAGCCCGGACAGCGGGAGCATGAGCACTGAAGCTTTCTTT. Translation: CASSPDSGSMSTEAFF. The rearrangement joins TRBV9 to TRBJ1-1; D perhaps matches TRBD1 (6 bases). The CDR3 consists of 16 residues. Germline-derived CDR1 and CDR2 are SGDLS and YYNGEE. V was shortened by 4 bases and J by 4 bases, with 20 bases between the two germline ends. Based on the CDR3 plus reference TRBV9 and TRBJ1-1, the full variable domain is DSGVTQTPKHLITATGQRVTLRCSPRSGDLSVYWYQQSLDQGLQFLIQYYNGEERAKGNILERFSAQQFPDLHSELNLSSLELGDSALYFCASSPDSGSMSTEAFFGQGTRLTVV.

The chain employs TRBV5-6 and TRBJ1-4; 7 bases are a match to TRBD1. The germline gives CDR1 SGHDT, CDR2 YYEEEE. Losses at the gene ends were 4 bases for V and 6 bases for J; bases not matched to a gene: 9. There are 15 residues in the CDR3. This chain's CDR3 is CASSRLDRVDEKLFF. CDR3 DNA sequence: TGTGCCAGCAGCCGTCTAGACAGGGTAGATGAAAAACTGTTTTTT.

J is TRBJ1-1 and V is TRBV6-4, with TRBD1 identical over 7 bases. The germline gives CDR1 MRHNA, CDR2 SNTAGT. The CDR3 sequence is 15 residues long. V lost 7 bases to trimming and J lost 4 bases; unmatched junction nucleotides: 12. The CDR3 region has the DNA TGTGCCAGCACCAAGAGGACAGGTCCAAGCACTGAAGCTTTCTTT. Encoded protein: CASTKRTGPSTEAFF.